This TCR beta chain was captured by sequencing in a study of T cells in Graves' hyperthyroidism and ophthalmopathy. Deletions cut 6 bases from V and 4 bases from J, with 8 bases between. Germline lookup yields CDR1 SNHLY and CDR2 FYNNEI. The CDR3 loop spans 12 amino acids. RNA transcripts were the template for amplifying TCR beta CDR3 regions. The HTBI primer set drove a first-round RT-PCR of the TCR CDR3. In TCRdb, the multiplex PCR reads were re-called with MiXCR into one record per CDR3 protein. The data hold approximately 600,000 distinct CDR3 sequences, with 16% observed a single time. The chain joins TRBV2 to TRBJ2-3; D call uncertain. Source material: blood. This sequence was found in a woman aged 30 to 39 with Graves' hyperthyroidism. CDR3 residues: CASRSGSDTQYF. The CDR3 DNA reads TGTGCCAGCAGGTCTGGCTCAGATACGCAGTATTTT.